This T cell receptor (beta chain) was documented in a study of cytomegalovirus exposure and HLA in healthy donors. The PCR employed 60 Vbeta primers together with 13 Jbeta primers. Sequencing used immunoSEQ multiplex PCR; TCRdb keeps in-frame clones, though not all of them. The table for this sample gives approximately 120,000 clones. This TCR was sampled from a man aged 18 to 35 in good health and CMV-seronegative. The material sequenced was PBMCs.

The CDR3 protein is CAWSGAVGNTIYF. As DNA, the CDR3 is TGTGCCTGGAGTGGTGCAGTAGGAAACACCATATATTTT. The chain has TRBV30 and TRBJ1-3; D is undetermined. Germline CDR1 reads GTSNPN; CDR2 reads SVGIG (reference sequence). This CDR3 is 13 amino acids long. With 1 base removed from V and 4 bases from J, the gap between germline ends came to 8 bases.